This T cell receptor (beta chain) was sequenced during a study of blood T cell repertoires in COVID-19. This clone is a singleton in its sample. Method: immunoSEQ multiplex PCR; TCRdb's copy keeps in-frame clones and lacks some. Among 350,000 or so clones listed, 89% were seen once. The germline gives CDR1 KGHSH, CDR2 LQKENI. The CDR3 loop spans 13 amino acids. The V end was cut by 4 bases, the J end by 6 bases, with 12 bases between. The clonotype was recovered from a woman aged 55-75 years with COVID-19, enrolled during active disease. The J gene is TRBJ1-2, the V gene TRBV18; a possible D gene is TRBD1 (6 bases). The material sequenced was peripheral blood. CDR3 coding DNA: TGTGCCAGCTCACTAACACAGGGAGATGGCTACACCTTC. Its protein is CASSLTQGDGYTF.